A single T cell receptor beta chain is shown here with its context. The junction and the germline gene differ at one end; a read error may be behind it. The sequenced template was RNA, covering the TCR beta CDR3 region. After a first-round RT-PCR with HTBI primers, a second-round multiplex PCR was run. TCRdb re-derived calls from the multiplex PCR reads in MiXCR, one entry per CDR3 protein. The sample lists about 740,000 distinct CDR3 sequences; roughly two fifths were seen once. Germline CDR1 reads SGDLS; CDR2 reads YYNGEE. The CDR3 runs 16 residues. This specimen belongs to a study of Graves' ophthalmopathy and Graves' hyperthyroidism. Clinical symptoms, serum thyroxine, TRAb, thyroid ultrasound and orbital computed tomography were relied on for diagnosis.

Sequencing was done on a sample of peripheral blood. This receptor was taken from an adult man with Graves' ophthalmopathy. The genes are TRBV9 and TRBJ2-3, with D perhaps TRBD2 (5 bases). DNA for the CDR3: TGTGCCAGCAGCGTAGATTCGGGGAAAAGCATAGATACGCAGTATTTT. Amino acid sequence: CASSVDSGKSIDTQYF.